Below are 26 T cell receptor beta chains sequenced from a single sample in a study of CD8 T cells in Susac syndrome. Reverse transcription of roughly 0.45 to 1 ug RNA used random hexamers. MiXCR was run by TCRdb on the immunoSEQ multiplex PCR reads, yielding one entry per CDR3 protein. Of 100,000 to 150,000 distinct CDR3 sequences listed, about 95% were seen once; the top ten hold about 0.28%. The sample was CD8+ T cells from PBMCs. The receptors come from a human donor with Susac syndrome.

The chain employs TRBV20-1 and TRBJ2-3, with D unresolved. V was pared by 0 bases and J by 6 bases, with 13 bases between. The V gene's germline CDR1 is DFQATT and CDR2 SNEGSKA (reference sequence). This CDR3 is 14 amino acids long. CDR3 in amino acids: CSARDRARADTQYF. In DNA form, the CDR3 reads TGCAGTGCTAGAGATCGGGCCCGTGCCGATACGCAGTATTTT.

The CDR3 nucleotides read TGTGCCAGCAGCCCCTCGGGGGCGACGTGGGAGACCCAGTACTTC. This gives the protein CASSPSGATWETQYF. This sequence joins TRBV13 and TRBJ2-5, with D tentatively TRBD1 or TRBD2 (6 bases each). The CDR3 is 15 residues long. V dropped 5 bases and J dropped 5 bases, with 18 bases sitting between them. Germline CDR1 is PRHDT and CDR2 is FYEKMQ (reference sequence).

CDR3 DNA sequence: TGTGCCAGCAGCCCCGGGACTAGCGGGGGAGAGCAGTTCTTC. Amino acids: CASSPGTSGGEQFF. V gene TRBV12-3 or TRBV12-4 combines with J gene TRBJ2-1, with 14 positions matching TRBD2. The CDR3 runs to 14 residues. With 6 bases clipped from V and 10 bases from J, the junction kept 5 bases outside the gene matches.

V usage is TRBV29-1 and J usage is TRBJ2-7; no clear D. The CDR3 contains 12 residues. The ends were cut back, 5 bases at V and 0 bases at J, with 8 bases in the middle. Germline V gives CDR1 SQVTM, CDR2 ANQGSEA. CDR3 region: CSVRIDSYEQYF. Here the CDR3 DNA reads TGCAGCGTTAGGATCGACTCCTACGAGCAGTACTTC.

In this sample, this clonotype turned up a few times. The chain uses TRBV12-3 or TRBV12-4 and TRBJ1-1, with D maybe TRBD1 (5 bases). CDR3 length: 13 residues. The V gene lost 6 bases and the J gene lost 4 bases, with 12 bases spanning the gap. The CDR3 loop reads CASSPVGGTEAFF. The DNA of the CDR3 is TGTGCCAGCAGCCCCGTCGGGGGCACTGAAGCTTTCTTT.

The chain joins TRBV29-1 to TRBJ2-4; the D gene could be TRBD1 or TRBD2 (5 bases each). The germline V gene has CDR1 SQVTM and CDR2 ANQGSEA. The CDR3 contains 14 residues. Trimming stripped 3 bases from V and 1 base from J, with 10 bases between. The CDR3 sequence is CSVEEGEAKNIQYF. In DNA, the CDR3 is TGCAGCGTTGAGGAAGGGGAGGCCAAAAACATTCAGTACTTC.

V is TRBV12-3 or TRBV12-4 and J is TRBJ1-6; the D is unclear. This CDR3 is built from 17 residues. V lost 1 base, J lost 0 bases, and 10 bases lay in between. CDR3 sequence reads: CASSLVPPSSYNSPLHF. DNA for the CDR3: TGTGCCAGCAGTTTAGTCCCTCCTAGCTCCTATAATTCACCCCTCCACTTT.

This chain links TRBV7-6 with TRBJ2-7; possibly TRBD2 for D (6 bases). The V gene's germline CDR1 is SGHVS and CDR2 FNYEAQ. This CDR3 region has 14 residues. V was cut by 5 bases and J by 5 bases, with 16 bases left in between. The CDR3: CASSPGREKDEQYF. The DNA of the CDR3 is TGTGCCAGCAGCCCCGGCCGGGAGAAGGACGAGCAGTACTTC.

J is TRBJ1-5 and V is TRBV27; weak D call: TRBD1 (5 bases). Germline V CDR1 and CDR2: MNHEY, SMNVEV (reference sequence). The CDR3 runs 15 residues. The V gene lost 11 bases and the J gene lost 0 bases, with 17 bases spanning the gap. CDR3 protein: CAAGTGPYSNQPQHF. The CDR3 DNA is TGTGCCGCAGGGACCGGGCCTTATAGCAATCAGCCCCAGCATTTT.

The chain is built from TRBV29-1 and TRBJ2-2; 8 bases are shared with TRBD2. This CDR3 is built from 16 residues. The V gene end was trimmed by 0 bases and the J gene end by 6 bases; junction bases not matched to a gene: 9. The germline CDR1 and CDR2 sequences are SQVTM and ANQGSEA. CDR3 sequence: CSVEDQDGGAPGELFF. CDR3 sequence (DNA): TGCAGCGTTGAAGATCAGGACGGGGGGGCGCCCGGGGAGCTGTTTTTT.

This clonotype was detected once. This rearrangement joins TRBV21-1 to TRBJ2-4; the DNA was not compared with TRBD1, the D call given in the table. TRBV21-1 is assigned pseudogene status. The CDR3 loop spans 14 amino acids. CDR3 nucleotides: TGTGCCAGCAGCAATACGGGGGTAGAAAACATTCAGTACTTC. Amino acids: CASSNTGVENIQYF.

About this clonotype: One end of the junction fails to match germline, which may point to a read error. This chain joins TRBV2 and TRBJ1-1; D unclear. The CDR3 runs to 13 residues. Germline V lookup: CDR1 SNHLY, CDR2 FYNNEI. In nucleotides, the CDR3 is TGTGCCAGCAGCCGGGGAATGAACACTGAAGCCTTCTTT. Translating gives CASSRGMNTEAFF.

The chain links TRBV21-1 to TRBJ2-7. TRBV21-1 counts as a pseudogene. CDR3 size: 12 residues. CDR3 bases: TGTGCCAGCAGCAAAGTCCCCTACGAGCAGTACTTC. Amino acid sequence: CASSKVPYEQYF.

The V and J genes are TRBV29-1 and TRBJ2-1; tentative D call: TRBD2 (5 bases). Germline values: CDR1 SQVTM, CDR2 ANQGSEA. The CDR3 extends over 12 amino acids. V shed 2 bases and J shed 7 bases, with 9 bases lying between them. CDR3 nucleotides: TGCAGCGTTGAAATCGGCGGGAATGAGCAGTTCTTC. Translation: CSVEIGGNEQFF.

The V and J genes are TRBV20-1 and TRBJ1-5; D is ambiguous. The V end lost 4 bases, the J end lost 13 bases, and 5 bases lay between the germline ends. Germline V gene data show CDR1 as DFQATT and CDR2 as SNEGSKA (reference sequence). The CDR3 loop spans 8 amino acids. The CDR3 loop reads CSAKMQHF. CDR3 in DNA: TGCAGTGCTAAAATGCAGCATTTT.

The V and J genes are TRBV11-2 and TRBJ2-3; D unresolved. The germline gives CDR1 SGHAT, CDR2 FQNNGV. The CDR3 length is 14 residues. V dropped 4 bases and J dropped 5 bases, with 13 bases sitting between them. For the CDR3, the DNA is TGTGCCAGCAGCTCGACGCCGTTAAAAGATACGCAGTATTTT. Translated, it gives CASSSTPLKDTQYF. Based on the CDR3 plus reference TRBV11-2 and TRBJ2-3, the full variable domain is EAGVAQSPRYKIIEKRQSVAFWCNPISGHATLYWYQQILGQGPKLLIQFQNNGVVDDSQLPKDRFSAERLKGVDSTLKIQPAKLEDSAVYLCASSSTPLKDTQYFGPGTRLTVL.

J is TRBJ2-7 and V is TRBV19; no definite D call. Deletions cut 3 bases from V and 5 bases from J, with 14 bases between. The CDR3 extends over 14 amino acids. The V gene's germline CDR1 is LNHDA and CDR2 SQIVND (reference sequence). CDR3 nucleotides: TGTGCCAGTAGTATGGCGGATGTCCAGGACGAGCAGTACTTC. Its translation: CASSMADVQDEQYF. The full variable domain, rest sourced from reference TRBV19 and TRBJ2-7, is DGGITQSPKYLFRKEGQNVTLSCEQNLNHDAMYWYRQDPGQGLRLIYYSQIVNDFQKGDIAEGYSVSREKKESFPLTVTSAQKNPTAFYLCASSMADVQDEQYFGPGTRLTVT.

V and J are TRBV9 and TRBJ1-2, with 8 bases aligning to TRBD1. The CDR3 is 15 residues long. Trimming took 0 bases from V and 8 from J; bases not matched to a gene: 9. CDR1 and CDR2 (germline): SGDLS, YYNGEE. CDR3 coding DNA: TGTGCCAGCAGCGTAGGATGGCGGGACAGGTGGGGCTACACCTTC. This translates into CASSVGWRDRWGYTF.

The chain links TRBV28 to TRBJ2-1; TRBD1 agrees at 7 bases. The trim removed 6 bases at V and 0 bases at J, leaving 8 bases unmatched. The length of the CDR3 is 16 residues. Germline CDR1 and CDR2: MDHEN and SYDVKM. The CDR3 DNA follows: TGTGCCAGCAGACCTCGGGGACAGTACTCCTACAATGAGCAGTTCTTC. Its translation: CASRPRGQYSYNEQFF.

The CDR3 spells CSVEDLRGGGTEAFF. The CDR3 DNA sequence: TGCAGCGTTGAAGATCTTCGGGGCGGGGGAACTGAAGCTTTCTTT. This chain links TRBV29-1 with TRBJ1-1; possible D gene TRBD1, 5 bases. There are 15 residues in the CDR3. Germline lookup yields CDR1 SQVTM and CDR2 ANQGSEA. Trimming took off 0 bases at V and 5 bases at J, with 16 bases between the two ends. The full variable domain, completed using reference TRBV29-1 and TRBJ1-1, is SAVISQKPSRDICQRGTSLTIQCQVDSQVTMMFWYRQQPGQSLTLIATANQGSEATYESGFVIDKFPISRPNLTFSTLTVSNMSPEDSSIYLCSVEDLRGGGTEAFFGQGTRLTVV.

A word on this clonotype: It is unclear where the CDR3 begins or ends on the DNA, so no DNA is shown, and the CDR3 is as TCRdb lists it. This chain connects TRBV24-1 to TRBJ2-2. The CDR3 spans 13 residues, counting both ends. Germline CDR1 reads KGHDR; CDR2 reads SFDVKD. This CDR3 reads CATLTGTPGSCFF.

The rearrangement uses TRBV14 and TRBJ2-1; D ambiguous. Germline V gene sequence: CDR1 SGHDN, CDR2 FVKESK. The CDR3 runs 16 residues. V was pared by 0 bases and J by 0 bases, with 9 bases between. CDR3 protein: CASSQDAWGSYNEQFF. Here the CDR3 DNA reads TGTGCCAGCAGCCAAGACGCCTGGGGCTCCTACAATGAGCAGTTCTTC.

The chain recombines TRBV27 with TRBJ2-7, with D perhaps matching TRBD2 (6 bases). The CDR3 contains 12 residues. Germline V CDR1 and CDR2: MNHEY, SMNVEV (reference sequence). Trimming cost V 5 bases and J 7 bases, with 12 bases left between them. The CDR3 here is CASSPSGREQYF. The DNA for the CDR3 is TGTGCCAGCAGTCCGAGCGGGCGGGAGCAGTACTTC.

The chain combines TRBV3-1 with TRBJ2-7; 8 bases map to TRBD1. Germline values: CDR1 LGHDT, CDR2 YNNKEL (reference sequence). Trimming at V came to 4 bases and at J to 3 bases, leaving 8 bases not matched to a gene. The CDR3 totals 15 residues. The CDR3 loop is CASSPKPGQVYEQYF. The DNA of the CDR3 is TGTGCCAGCAGCCCAAAACCGGGACAGGTCTACGAGCAGTACTTC.

This chain joins TRBV4-1 and TRBJ2-3, with D unclear. The germline V and J ends were trimmed by 2 bases and 3 bases, with 3 bases remaining between them. The CDR3 has 12 residues. From germline, CDR1 is MGHRA and CDR2 YSYEKL. The CDR3 DNA sequence: TGCGCCAGCAGCCAACTTACAGATACGCAGTATTTT. Amino acid sequence: CASSQLTDTQYF.

V is TRBV25-1 and J is TRBJ1-1, with TRBD1 matching 8 bases. Trimming cost V 8 bases and J 4 bases; bases outside gene matches: 12. The CDR3 has 15 residues. Germline V gene lookup returns CDR1 MGHDK and CDR2 SYGVNS. CDR3 sequence: CASSWGQGAGTEAFF. DNA of the CDR3: TGTGCCAGCTCCTGGGGGCAGGGGGCTGGCACTGAAGCTTTCTTT.